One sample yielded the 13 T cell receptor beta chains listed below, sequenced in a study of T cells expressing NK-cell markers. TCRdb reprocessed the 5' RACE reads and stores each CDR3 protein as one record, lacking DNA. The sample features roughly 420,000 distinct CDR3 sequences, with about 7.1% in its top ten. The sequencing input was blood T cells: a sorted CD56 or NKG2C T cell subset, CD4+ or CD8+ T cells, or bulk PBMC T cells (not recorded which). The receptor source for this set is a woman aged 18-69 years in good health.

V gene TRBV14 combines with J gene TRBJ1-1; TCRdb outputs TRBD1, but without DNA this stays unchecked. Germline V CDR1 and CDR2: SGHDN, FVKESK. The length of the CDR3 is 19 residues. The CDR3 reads CASSQSYFTSDRLNTEAFF.

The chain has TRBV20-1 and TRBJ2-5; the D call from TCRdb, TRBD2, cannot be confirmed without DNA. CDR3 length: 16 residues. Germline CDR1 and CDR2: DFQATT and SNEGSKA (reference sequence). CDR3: CSASPRLAGVQETQYF.

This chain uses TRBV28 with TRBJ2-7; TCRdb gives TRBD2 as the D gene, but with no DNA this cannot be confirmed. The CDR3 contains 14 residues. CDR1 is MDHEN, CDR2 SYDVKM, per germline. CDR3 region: CASSLLRELVEQYF.

The CDR3 spells CASSWGRTSSNYGYTF. The chain has TRBV7-3 and TRBJ1-2. This CDR3 contains 16 residues. CDR1 is SGHTA, CDR2 FQGTGA, per germline.

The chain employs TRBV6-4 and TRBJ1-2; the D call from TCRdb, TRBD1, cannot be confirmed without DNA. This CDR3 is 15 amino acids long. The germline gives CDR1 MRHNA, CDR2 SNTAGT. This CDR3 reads CASSDSGTGGYGYTF.

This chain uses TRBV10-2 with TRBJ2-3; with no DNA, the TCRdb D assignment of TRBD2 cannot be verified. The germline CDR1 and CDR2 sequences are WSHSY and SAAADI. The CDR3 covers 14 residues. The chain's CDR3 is CAAGLAGEADTQYF.

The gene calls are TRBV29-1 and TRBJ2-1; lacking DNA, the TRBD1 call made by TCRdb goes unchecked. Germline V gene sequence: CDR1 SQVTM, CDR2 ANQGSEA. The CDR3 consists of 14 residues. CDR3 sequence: CSVDTATGPNEQFF.

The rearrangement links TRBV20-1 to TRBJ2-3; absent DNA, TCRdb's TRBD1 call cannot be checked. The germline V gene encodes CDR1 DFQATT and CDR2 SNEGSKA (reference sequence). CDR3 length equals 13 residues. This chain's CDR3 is CSAFRTVTDTQYF.

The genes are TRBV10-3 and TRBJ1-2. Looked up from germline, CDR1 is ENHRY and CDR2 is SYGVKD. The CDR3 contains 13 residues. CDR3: CAISGGSDYGYTF.

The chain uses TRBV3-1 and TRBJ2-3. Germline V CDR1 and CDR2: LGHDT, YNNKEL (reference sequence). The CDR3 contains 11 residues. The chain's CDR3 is CASSQLDTQYF.

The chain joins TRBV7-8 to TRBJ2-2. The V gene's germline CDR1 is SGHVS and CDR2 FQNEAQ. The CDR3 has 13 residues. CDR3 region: CASRQIRAGELFF.

CDR3 residues: CASSRPVRLAGRGETQYF. The V and J genes are TRBV5-6 and TRBJ2-5; TCRdb lists TRBD2, though no DNA is available to test this call. Germline loops: CDR1 SGHDT, CDR2 YYEEEE. There are 18 residues in the CDR3.

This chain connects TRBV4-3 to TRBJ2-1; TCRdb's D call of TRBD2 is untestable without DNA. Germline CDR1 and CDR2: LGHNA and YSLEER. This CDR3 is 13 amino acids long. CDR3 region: CASSQVIQRGQFF.